The rows below give T cell receptor beta chains drawn from one sample of a study of blood T cell repertoires in COVID-19. Clones were sequenced by immunoSEQ multiplex PCR, and TCRdb holds only the in-frame ones, with some missing. The sample has approximately 210,000 clones; around 84% are singletons. The specimen sequenced was peripheral blood. These receptors originate from a man aged 25-45 years with active or convalescent COVID-19. Both conserved end residues are part of each CDR3. A D gene is named only where the DNA matches it firmly. Size is omitted from some rows. Given values are once, few, many or a class for expanded clones.

V gene: TRBV7-2
clone size: .
J gene: TRBJ2-5
D gene: TRBD2
CDR3 DNA: TGTGCCAGCAGCTCCCCGGGACTAGCGGGGGGGCGGGAGACCCAGTACTTC
CDR3 protein: CASSSPGLAGGRETQYF

V gene: TRBV28
clone size: .
J gene: TRBJ2-7
D gene: .
CDR3 DNA: TGTGCCAGCAGTTTCTGGGGGCAGACCTCGGACGAGCAGTACTTC
CDR3 protein: CASSFWGQTSDEQYF

V gene: TRBV4-3
clone size: .
J gene: TRBJ2-5
D gene: TRBD2
CDR3 DNA: TGCGCCAGCAGCCAAGATCGACTAGCGGGAGTGGTGGAGACCCAGTACTTC
CDR3 protein: CASSQDRLAGVVETQYF

V gene: TRBV30
clone size: once
J gene: TRBJ2-3
D gene: .
CDR3 DNA: TGTGCCTGGAGTGTTACAGGGTTAACAGATACGCAGTATTTT
CDR3 protein: CAWSVTGLTDTQYF

V gene: TRBV5-1
clone size: once
J gene: TRBJ1-1
D gene: .
CDR3 DNA: TGCGCCAGCAGCCTGGAGAGTATGAACACTGAAGCTTTCTTT
CDR3 protein: CASSLESMNTEAFF

V gene: TRBV10-3
clone size: .
J gene: TRBJ1-3
D gene: .
CDR3 DNA: TGTGCCACCCGGACAGACTCTGGAAACACCATATATTTT
CDR3 protein: CATRTDSGNTIYF

V gene: TRBV19
clone size: .
J gene: TRBJ2-7
D gene: .
CDR3 DNA: TGTGCCAGTAGTAATACAGGGATTCTCTACGAGCAGTACTTC
CDR3 protein: CASSNTGILYEQYF

V gene: TRBV18
clone size: .
J gene: TRBJ1-1
D gene: TRBD1
CDR3 DNA: TGTGCCAGCTCTCCGCGACAGGGGTGGGACACTGAAGCTTTCTTT
CDR3 protein: CASSPRQGWDTEAFF

V gene: TRBV7-2
clone size: once
J gene: TRBJ1-2
D gene: .
CDR3 DNA: TGTGCCAGCAGCACACACAGAACCTATGGCTACACCTTC
CDR3 protein: CASSTHRTYGYTF

V gene: TRBV18
clone size: .
J gene: TRBJ1-1
D gene: .
CDR3 DNA: TGTGCCAGCTCACCCTCCCCAGGAATTGTACAGTCTGAAGCTTTCTTT
CDR3 protein: CASSPSPGIVQSEAFF

V gene: TRBV25-1
clone size: .
J gene: TRBJ2-5
D gene: .
CDR3 DNA: TGTGCCAGCCACCTCGGGTACTGGTACTTC
CDR3 protein: CASHLGYWYF

V gene: TRBV6-2/TRBV6-3
clone size: .
J gene: TRBJ1-2
D gene: .
CDR3 DNA: TGTGCCAGCAGCGCGGACAAGGGAACTTATGGCTACACCTTC
CDR3 protein: CASSADKGTYGYTF

V gene: TRBV24-1
clone size: .
J gene: TRBJ2-2
D gene: .
CDR3 DNA: TGTGCCACCAGTGGCGCGTCAGGGGAGACAGGCGTGGCCGGGGAGCTGTTTTTT
CDR3 protein: CATSGASGETGVAGELFF

V gene: TRBV14
clone size: .
J gene: TRBJ2-1
D gene: TRBD2
CDR3 DNA: TGTGCCAGCAGCCCGGGACTAGCGGGGCGGCTTTCCTACAATGAGCAGTTCTTC
CDR3 protein: CASSPGLAGRLSYNEQFF

V gene: TRBV7-2
clone size: .
J gene: TRBJ2-3
D gene: TRBD2
CDR3 DNA: TGTGCCAGCAGCTTAGGATGGCTAGCGGGGACCACAGATACGCAGTATTTT
CDR3 protein: CASSLGWLAGTTDTQYF

V gene: TRBV13
clone size: .
J gene: TRBJ2-2
D gene: .
CDR3 DNA: TGTGCCAGCAGCGAACTAGACAGGACGCACACCGGGGAGCTGTTTTTT
CDR3 protein: CASSELDRTHTGELFF

V gene: TRBV6-1
clone size: .
J gene: TRBJ2-5
D gene: TRBD1
CDR3 DNA: TGTGCCAGCAGTGAAGCGGGGACAGGGTTTGGGACCCAGTACTTC
CDR3 protein: CASSEAGTGFGTQYF

V gene: TRBV27
clone size: once
J gene: TRBJ1-1
D gene: TRBD1
CDR3 DNA: TGTGCCAGCAGTTTCAGGGGGCGCGAAACTGAAGCTTTCTTT
CDR3 protein: CASSFRGRETEAFF

V gene: TRBV18
clone size: once
J gene: TRBJ2-3
D gene: .
CDR3 DNA: TGTGCCAGCTCACCACCGGCAGGCACAGATACGCAGTATTTT
CDR3 protein: CASSPPAGTDTQYF

V gene: TRBV7-3
clone size: .
J gene: TRBJ2-3
D gene: TRBD2
CDR3 DNA: TGTGCCACCGCACGGGGGGATCGGGGAGATACGCAGTATTTT
CDR3 protein: CATARGDRGDTQYF

V gene: TRBV6-5
clone size: .
J gene: TRBJ1-2
D gene: .
CDR3 DNA: TGTGCCAGCAGTTACCGACCGGGAGACTATGGCTACACCTTC
CDR3 protein: CASSYRPGDYGYTF

V gene: TRBV12-3/TRBV12-4
clone size: .
J gene: TRBJ2-7
D gene: .
CDR3 DNA: TGTGCCAGCACCGCGACAGTCTACGAGCAGTACTTC
CDR3 protein: CASTATVYEQYF

V gene: TRBV9
clone size: .
J gene: TRBJ2-1
D gene: TRBD2
CDR3 DNA: TGTGCCAGCAGCGGGGGGGGACTAGCGGGAACCTACAATGAGCAGTTCTTC
CDR3 protein: CASSGGGLAGTYNEQFF

V gene: TRBV28
clone size: .
J gene: TRBJ2-7
D gene: TRBD2
CDR3 DNA: TGTGCCAGCAATGGTCAGGCGGCTAGCGGGAGGGCCCCCTACGAGCAGTACTTC
CDR3 protein: CASNGQAASGRAPYEQYF

V gene: TRBV6-7
clone size: .
J gene: TRBJ1-1
D gene: .
CDR3 DNA: TGTGCCAGCAGTTTGACAGCGGGGGAGAACACTGAAGCTTTCTTT
CDR3 protein: CASSLTAGENTEAFF

V gene: TRBV18
clone size: .
J gene: TRBJ1-5
D gene: .
CDR3 DNA: TGTGCCAGCTCACCTGACAGAGGTGGGAATCAGCCCCAGCATTTT
CDR3 protein: CASSPDRGGNQPQHF

V gene: TRBV4-2
clone size: .
J gene: TRBJ2-3
D gene: TRBD2
CDR3 DNA: TGTGCCAGCAGCCGAATCATAATGAGCGGGGGGGCATCGGATACGCAGTATTTT
CDR3 protein: CASSRIIMSGGASDTQYF

V gene: TRBV19
clone size: .
J gene: TRBJ2-5
D gene: .
CDR3 DNA: TGTGCCAGTGAGCGTCCCGGGGGAGGGACCCAGTACTTC
CDR3 protein: CASERPGGGTQYF

V gene: TRBV19
clone size: .
J gene: TRBJ2-1
D gene: TRBD1
CDR3 DNA: TGCGCCAGTAGCCGGGACAGGGATTACAATGAGCAGTTCTTC
CDR3 protein: CASSRDRDYNEQFF

V gene: TRBV5-5
clone size: .
J gene: TRBJ1-5
D gene: TRBD1
CDR3 DNA: TGTGCCAGCAGCTCGGACAGGGATCAGCCCCAGCATTTT
CDR3 protein: CASSSDRDQPQHF

V gene: TRBV11-2
clone size: .
J gene: TRBJ2-5
D gene: .
CDR3 DNA: TGTGCCAGCAGCCCGCGACTAGTCGCAGAGACCCAGTACTTC
CDR3 protein: CASSPRLVAETQYF

V gene: TRBV19
clone size: .
J gene: TRBJ1-3
D gene: .
CDR3 DNA: TGTGCCAGTAAGGAGCGACTGGGAAACACCATATATTTT
CDR3 protein: CASKERLGNTIYF

V gene: TRBV7-3
clone size: .
J gene: TRBJ2-2
D gene: .
CDR3 DNA: TGTGCCAGCAGCATCGACAGAGTTTCATCGGGCACCGGGGAGCTGTTTTTT
CDR3 protein: CASSIDRVSSGTGELFF

V gene: TRBV27
clone size: .
J gene: TRBJ2-2
D gene: .
CDR3 DNA: TGTGCCAGCAGTAGAACAACCGGGGAGCTGTTTTTT
CDR3 protein: CASSRTTGELFF